This T cell receptor beta chain was captured by sequencing in a study of Graves' ophthalmopathy and Graves' hyperthyroidism. Study details: The collection of peripheral blood took place at initial diagnosis, before any treatment.

The authors amplified TCR beta CDR3 regions from RNA transcripts. The first-round RT-PCR employed HTBI primers together with the Qiagen OneStep RT-PCR kit. A multiplex PCR was then performed as the second round. TCRdb analysed the multiplex PCR reads with MiXCR anew, one entry per CDR3 protein. The repertoire consists of 500,000 to 800,000 distinct CDR3 sequences, with roughly 39% occurring once and the leading ten covering over 2.5%. Deletions cut 6 bases from V and 4 bases from J, with 16 bases between. The CDR3 spans 15 residues. CDR1 and CDR2 (germline): PRHDT, FYEKMQ (reference sequence). Study-wide findings and caveats: Sensitivity reached 70.59% and specificity approximately 72% when the model predicted ophthalmopathy progression.

Every ophthalmopathy donor presented moderate-to-severe activity, CAS ≥3, NOSPECS ≥4 and duration under 3 months. This clonotype appeared a few times. Its cognate antigen is unknown. The sequence was obtained from an adult man with Graves' ophthalmopathy. The sequenced sample was peripheral blood. The chain combines TRBV13 with TRBJ1-5; a weak D match, TRBD1 (5 bases). DNA of the CDR3: TGTGCCAGCAGTAATAGGGACTGGAGGAATCAGCCCCAGCATTTT. Translating it yields CASSNRDWRNQPQHF.